These 7 T cell receptor beta chains came from one sample sequenced in a study of cytomegalovirus exposure and HLA in healthy donors. Researchers ran the PCR with 60 Vbeta and 13 Jbeta primers. Sequenced by immunoSEQ multiplex PCR; TCRdb stores in-frame clones only, minus some. The repertoire holds about 99,000 clones, 78% seen once, with around 1.5% in the top ten. Sequencing used PBMCs. All receptors derive from a woman in her thirties or forties in good health and CMV-seronegative.

This chain joins TRBV28 and TRBJ2-1, with D unclear. CDR1 and CDR2 from the germline V gene are MDHEN and SYDVKM. V was trimmed by 5 bases and J by 6 bases, leaving 14 bases between them. The CDR3 consists of 14 residues. The CDR3 sequence: CASSISEARNEQFF. CDR3 nucleotides: TGTGCCAGCAGTATCTCAGAGGCGCGCAATGAGCAGTTCTTC.

The chain recombines TRBV28 with TRBJ2-1, with D possibly matching TRBD1 (6 bases). The germline CDR1 and CDR2 sequences are MDHEN and SYDVKM. This CDR3 spans 17 amino acids. V lost 6 bases, J lost 2 bases, and 20 bases lay in between. CDR3 region: CASRLQAPRTAYNEQFF. DNA of the CDR3: TGTGCCAGCAGGCTCCAGGCTCCAAGGACAGCCTACAATGAGCAGTTCTTC.

The chain joins TRBV15 to TRBJ2-1; 12 bases agree with TRBD2. The length of the CDR3 is 15 residues. V dropped 4 bases and J dropped 6; count of bases not matched to a gene: 4. The germline V gene has CDR1 LNHNV and CDR2 YYDKDF (reference sequence). The CDR3 sequence is CATSIGLAGINEQFF. The CDR3, as DNA: TGTGCCACCAGCATAGGACTAGCGGGAATCAATGAGCAGTTCTTC.

The V call is TRBV4-3, the J call TRBJ2-6, with a tentative D call TRBD2 (5 bases). Trimming shortened V by 0 bases and J by 2 bases, and 8 bases separated the two germline ends. The CDR3 covers 16 residues. Germline CDR1 reads LGHNA; CDR2 reads YSLEER. In nucleotides, the CDR3 is TGCGCCAGCAGCCAAGATCCTAGCACTGGGGCCAACGTCCTGACTTTC. This sequence encodes CASSQDPSTGANVLTF.

The chain is built from TRBV15 and TRBJ2-7; D possibly corresponds to TRBD2 (5 bases). Germline V lookup: CDR1 LNHNV, CDR2 YYDKDF (reference sequence). This CDR3 has 15 residues. V lost 1 base and J 6 bases, leaving 16 bases between the germline ends. CDR3 DNA: TGTGCCACCAGCAGAGGGACTTTTTATGATCGCGAGCAGTACTTC. As protein: CATSRGTFYDREQYF.

In this sample, this clone turned up once. V gene TRBV5-8 combines with J gene TRBJ2-1; perhaps TRBD2 as D (6 bases). Germline CDR1 SGHTS, CDR2 YDEGEE. There are 16 residues in the CDR3. Deletions cut 0 bases from V and 5 bases from J, with 15 bases between. CDR3 sequence: CASSLGKGLWDNEQFF. DNA of the CDR3: TGTGCCAGCAGCTTGGGGAAGGGACTCTGGGACAATGAGCAGTTCTTC. Combining the CDR3 with reference TRBV5-8 and TRBJ2-1 gives the whole variable domain EAGVTQSPTHLIKTRGQQATLRCSPISGHTSVYWYQQALGLGLQFLLWYDEGEERNRGNFPPRFSGRQFPNYSSELNVNALELEDSALYLCASSLGKGLWDNEQFFGPGTRLTVL.

This rearrangement joins TRBV27 to TRBJ2-1; D perhaps matches TRBD1 (5 bases). CDR1 is MNHEY, CDR2 SMNVEV, per germline (reference sequence). V was shortened by 7 bases and J by 0 bases, with 7 bases between the two germline ends. This CDR3 comprises 13 residues. The CDR3 is CASIDSSYNEQFF. Here the CDR3 DNA reads TGTGCCAGCATAGACAGCTCCTACAATGAGCAGTTCTTC.